These 15 T cell receptor beta chains were all obtained from the same sample, sequenced in a study of blood T cell repertoires in COVID-19 (dated by TCRdb to about 2020). Libraries were prepared through the immunoSEQ multiplex PCR assay. TCRdb mirrors the immuneACCESS table, restricted to in-frame sequences. Some clones are absent from its copies; in checked studies, under half trace to an unresolved V gene, and the reason for the others is unknown. The sample contains some 320,000 clones, under 90% of them found a single time. The top ten clones comprise around 10% of the sample. Material: peripheral blood. The receptor source for this set is a woman in her twenties or thirties with COVID-19, enrolled during active disease.

Note on this clone: This same CDR3 is encoded by further DNA sequences in the sample. The chain combines TRBV7-8 with TRBJ1-5, with 8 bases fitting TRBD1. There are 16 residues in the CDR3. CDR1 is SGHVS and CDR2 is FQNEAQ in the germline V gene. V lost 5 bases to trimming and J lost 0 bases; unmatched junction nucleotides: 6. The CDR3 loop is CASSAGTGDSNQPQHF. The CDR3 coding sequence is TGTGCCAGCAGCGCTGGGACAGGAGATAGCAATCAGCCCCAGCATTTT.

This chain links TRBV10-1 with TRBJ2-1, with D possibly matching TRBD2 (5 bases). The length of the CDR3 is 16 residues. CDR1 and CDR2 (germline): WNHNN, SYGVQD (reference sequence). The V and J ends lost 2 bases and 0 bases respectively, with 11 bases between them. The CDR3 DNA reads as TGCGCCAGCAGTGAGATTAATCGGGGCTCCTACAATGAGCAGTTCTTC. Protein sequence: CASSEINRGSYNEQFF.

This clone was counted a single time. The chain combines TRBV29-1 with TRBJ1-4, with no clear D. Deletions cut 6 bases from V and 3 bases from J, with 8 bases between. Germline loops: CDR1 SQVTM, CDR2 ANQGSEA. This CDR3 contains 12 residues. CDR3 in amino acids: CSVCRANEKLFF. The CDR3 nucleotides read TGCAGCGTATGTCGGGCTAATGAAAAACTGTTTTTT.

The V call is TRBV9, the J call TRBJ2-4; D is possibly TRBD2 (7 bases). V lost 0 bases and J lost 13, with 14 bases in between. Germline values: CDR1 SGDLS, CDR2 YYNGEE. This CDR3 has 13 amino acids. The CDR3 loop is CASSVEGGGPQYF. Here the CDR3 DNA reads TGTGCCAGCAGCGTAGAGGGCGGGGGCCCCCAGTACTTC.

The chain links TRBV7-9 to TRBJ1-2, with D hard to call. This CDR3 has 15 residues. CDR1 is SEHNR and CDR2 is FQNEAQ in the germline V gene (reference sequence). Trimming left V 2 bases short and J 6 bases short, with 16 bases between. CDR3 loop: CASSLIGQAQDGYTF. The CDR3 nucleotides are TGTGCCAGCAGCTTAATCGGCCAGGCCCAAGATGGCTACACCTTC. Full variable domain (remainder filled in from reference TRBV7-9 and TRBJ1-2): DTGVSQNPRHKITKRGQNVTFRCDPISEHNRLYWYRQTLGQGPEFLTYFQNEAQLEKSRLLSDRFSAERPKGSFSTLEIQRTEQGDSAMYLCASSLIGQAQDGYTFGSGTRLTVV.

This clone came up a few times. The V and J genes are TRBV20-1 and TRBJ1-3; D possibly corresponds to TRBD1 (5 bases). The V end lost 3 bases, the J end lost 0 bases, and 9 bases lay between the germline ends. This CDR3 contains 14 residues. Germline CDR1 is DFQATT and CDR2 is SNEGSKA (reference sequence). CDR3: CSASYRSSGNTIYF. The CDR3 DNA sequence: TGCAGTGCTAGTTACAGGAGCTCTGGAAACACCATATATTTT.

This clone was recorded a few times. This chain joins TRBV4-1 and TRBJ2-1, with 9 bases that match TRBD2. Germline V CDR1 and CDR2: MGHRA, YSYEKL. V was clipped by 4 bases and J by 0 bases; unmatched bases: 7. The CDR3 sequence is 17 residues long. The CDR3 reads CASSRTGGGGSYNEQFF. CDR3 nucleotide sequence: TGCGCCAGCAGCCGGACTGGCGGGGGGGGCTCCTACAATGAGCAGTTCTTC.

The chain carries TRBV19 and TRBJ2-1; D may be TRBD1 (5 bases). Germline V gene lookup returns CDR1 LNHDA and CDR2 SQIVND (reference sequence). V was trimmed by 7 bases and J by 3 bases, leaving 10 bases between them. This CDR3 comprises 13 residues. CDR3 region: CASTTAVYNEQFF. The CDR3 nucleotides are TGTGCCAGTACGACAGCCGTCTACAATGAGCAGTTCTTC.

This chain uses TRBV5-5 with TRBJ2-4; 9 nucleotides line up with TRBD1. J lost 6 bases, V lost 3 bases, and 10 bases had no gene match. This CDR3 spans 16 amino acids. Germline V lookup: CDR1 SGHKS, CDR2 YYEKEE (reference sequence). For the CDR3, the DNA is TGTGCCAGCAGCTGGCCGGGACAGGGCGCCTCAAACATTCAGTACTTC. Encoded protein: CASSWPGQGASNIQYF.

The sample holds a few counts of this clone. The chain carries TRBV7-9 and TRBJ1-1; D is possibly TRBD1 (5 bases). The V and J ends lost 1 base and 9 bases respectively, with 12 bases between them. Germline V CDR1 and CDR2: SEHNR, FQNEAQ (reference sequence). The CDR3 loop spans 13 amino acids. This CDR3 reads CASSLGQGGKAFF. In DNA, the CDR3 is TGTGCCAGCAGCTTAGGCCAGGGTGGCAAAGCTTTCTTT.

This clone was seen just once. The chain is built from TRBV28 and TRBJ1-2; maybe TRBD1 (5 bases). This CDR3 spans 15 amino acids. V lost 3 bases, J lost 5 bases, and 16 bases lay in between. CDR1 and CDR2 (germline): MDHEN, SYDVKM. The CDR3 reads CASSFRQNRAYGYTF. In DNA, the CDR3 is TGTGCCAGCAGTTTCCGACAGAATCGAGCTTATGGCTACACCTTC.

The rearrangement uses TRBV7-9 and TRBJ2-3; the match to TRBD2 covers 14 bases. The CDR3 has 17 residues. V was pared by 11 bases and J by 0 bases, with 10 bases of the junction left unmatched. Germline V CDR1 and CDR2: SEHNR, FQNEAQ (reference sequence). This CDR3 reads CAGPGLAGAHSTDTQYF. The CDR3 DNA follows: TGTGCCGGACCGGGACTAGCGGGGGCCCATAGCACAGATACGCAGTATTTT.

V usage is TRBV20-1 and J usage is TRBJ2-7; D unclear. The CDR3 contains 11 residues. The germline V and J ends were trimmed by 5 bases and 3 bases, with 8 bases remaining between them. Germline loops: CDR1 DFQATT, CDR2 SNEGSKA (reference sequence). As DNA, the CDR3 is TGCAGTGCTTTTTACGGCTACGAGCAGTACTTC. Its protein product is CSAFYGYEQYF.

V gene TRBV7-9 combines with J gene TRBJ1-2, with a possible D match to TRBD1 (6 bases). Between the trimmed V and J ends, which lost 5 bases and 7 bases, there was a span of 14 bases. From germline, CDR1 is SEHNR and CDR2 FQNEAQ (reference sequence). This CDR3 is 13 amino acids long. CDR3 region: CASSADSLGGYTF. The CDR3 DNA follows: TGTGCCAGCAGCGCGGACAGCCTGGGTGGCTACACCTTC.

The chain carries TRBV30 and TRBJ1-4; 7 bases agree with TRBD1. The CDR3 runs 14 residues. Germline V gene data show CDR1 as GTSNPN and CDR2 as SVGIG (reference sequence). Unmatched junction bases numbered 5, after V lost 2 bases and J lost 5 bases. CDR3 nucleotide sequence: TGTGCCTGGAGTCCGGGACAGTCAAATGAAAAACTGTTTTTT. Translated: CAWSPGQSNEKLFF. Looking up the rest from reference TRBV30 and TRBJ1-4 gives the full variable domain: SQTIHQWPATLVQPVGSPLSLECTVEGTSNPNLYWYRQAAGRGLQLLFYSVGIGQISSEVPQNLSASRPQDRQFILSSKKLLLSDSGFYLCAWSPGQSNEKLFFGSGTQLSVL.